The 8 T cell receptor beta chains below were found in one sample sequenced in a study of blood T cell repertoires in COVID-19. The assay was immunoSEQ multiplex PCR, and TCRdb's table has in-frame clones only and misses some. The table records tens of thousands of clones, approximately 81% of them present only once. What was sequenced was peripheral blood. These receptor sequences come from a man aged 50 to 59 with acute or convalescent COVID-19.

This chain links TRBV10-3 with TRBJ2-7, with 7 bases matching TRBD2. The CDR3 sequence is 14 residues long. Germline CDR1 is ENHRY and CDR2 is SYGVKD. The trim removed 4 bases at V and 3 bases at J, leaving 6 bases unmatched. CDR3 sequence (DNA): TGTGCCATCAGTGGGTTAGGCGGGGGCTACGAGCAGTACTTC. The encoded protein is CAISGLGGGYEQYF.

The chain combines TRBV6-4 with TRBJ2-2; TRBD2 matches at 7 bases. Germline CDR1 MRHNA, CDR2 SNTAGT. After removal of 2 bases from V and 3 bases from J, the junction contained 0 bases not matched to a gene. The CDR3 consists of 14 residues. CDR3 residues: CASSDGGDTGELFF. For the CDR3, the DNA is TGTGCCAGCAGTGACGGGGGGGACACCGGGGAGCTGTTTTTT.

This clone has a single count. The chain uses TRBV4-1 and TRBJ2-7, with D possibly matching TRBD2 (6 bases). Trimming pared 0 bases from V and 0 bases from J, leaving 12 bases between. There are 16 residues in the CDR3. The V gene's germline CDR1 is MGHRA and CDR2 YSYEKL. In DNA form, the CDR3 reads TGCGCCAGCAGCCAAGATATAGCGGAAAACTCCTACGAGCAGTACTTC. It codes for CASSQDIAENSYEQYF.

The chain uses TRBV5-1 and TRBJ1-2, with D maybe TRBD1 (6 bases). Germline V gives CDR1 SGHRS, CDR2 YFSETQ. CDR3 length equals 15 residues. V gave up 8 bases and J gave up 4 bases, with 21 bases separating them. The CDR3 DNA sequence: TGCGCCAGTGGGGGGGGGCAGTCCCCCGGCTATGGCTACACCTTC. This sequence encodes CASGGGQSPGYGYTF.

The J gene is TRBJ2-1, the V gene TRBV27; 7 bases match TRBD2. The J segment lost 6 bases and the V segment lost 2 bases, leaving 13 bases of the junction unmatched. This CDR3 region has 17 residues. Germline V gene lookup returns CDR1 MNHEY and CDR2 SMNVEV (reference sequence). The CDR3 bases are TGTGCCAGCAGTTTAAGAATTTGGGGAGGGCCGAGCAATGAGCAGTTCTTC. Encoded protein: CASSLRIWGGPSNEQFF.

V is TRBV6-1 and J is TRBJ1-5; D is uncertain. The germline V gene has CDR1 MNHNS and CDR2 SASEGT. V lost 2 bases and J 0 bases, leaving 14 bases between the germline ends. The CDR3 contains 17 residues. The CDR3 region is CASSEFLSGVSNQPQHF. CDR3 sequence (DNA): TGTGCCAGCAGTGAATTCCTCAGCGGGGTTAGCAATCAGCCCCAGCATTTT.

Of note for this clone: The junction shows a germline mismatch at one end, possibly a read error. The chain carries TRBV4-1 and TRBJ2-2; 8 bases align to TRBD1. The germline gives CDR1 MGHRA, CDR2 YSYEKL. The CDR3 runs to 18 residues. In nucleotides, the CDR3 is TGCGCCAGCACCCAAGCGGGCAGGGGGCGGTCGAACACCGGGGAGCTGTTTTTT. Protein: CASTQAGRGRSNTGELFF.

This sequence joins TRBV7-2 and TRBJ2-7; TRBD1 agrees at 9 bases. Germline values: CDR1 SGHTA, CDR2 FQGNSA. The CDR3 spans 19 residues. The V segment lost 2 bases and the J segment 6 bases; nucleotides outside the gene matches: 20. This chain's CDR3 is CASSLTGPSDRDRDSEQYF. The CDR3 region has the DNA TGTGCCAGCAGCTTAACCGGCCCTAGCGATCGGGACAGGGATTCCGAGCAGTACTTC.